This T cell receptor beta chain was sequenced during a study of T cell responses to AZD1222 COVID-19 vaccine. General study points: Recipients of two AZD1222 doses showed rising Spike-specific TCR breadth and depth. Unmutated variant regions reportedly attract nearly half of all spike-specific TCRs.

With regard to this clone: Its cognate antigen is unknown.

Sequencing was performed with immunoSEQ multiplex PCR; in TCRdb, only in-frame clones are kept and a portion is missing. The repertoire holds over 100,000 clones, roughly 90% seen once, with approximately 2.6% in the top ten. Second-dose intervals near 4 or 12 weeks were combined. The sample here was peripheral blood, taken 28 days after the second AZD1222 dose. This TCR came from an adult who received the AZD1222 COVID-19 vaccine.

Here the CDR3 reads CASSALNAGPNYEQYF. As DNA, the CDR3 is TGTGCCAGCTCAGCACTTAATGCCGGGCCCAACTACGAGCAGTACTTC. The chain is built from TRBV18 and TRBJ2-7; D ambiguous. The CDR3 is 16 amino acids. The germline CDR1 and CDR2 sequences are KGHSH and LQKENI. V was cut by 5 bases and J by 3 bases, with 20 bases left in between.